Below, 16 T cell receptor beta chains from the same sample are listed, as sequenced in a study of early T cells in non-severe SARS-CoV-2 infection. TCRdb fed the 5' RACE reads into MiXCR, producing one record per CDR3 protein. The table records about 27,000 distinct CDR3 sequences, 5.4% of them present only once. The sequencing input was whole blood. Receptor source: an adult who was a healthcare worker with PCR-confirmed SARS-CoV-2 infection or an uninfected control (not recorded which).

This clonotype was seen ten or more times. The CDR3 spells CASSATLGEKLFF. CDR3 nucleotides: TGTGCCAGCTCCGCGACCTTGGGAGAAAAACTGTTTTTT. The chain recombines TRBV18 with TRBJ1-4; the D is unclear. The V gene lost 6 bases and the J gene lost 8 bases, with 13 bases spanning the gap. Per the germline V gene, CDR1 is KGHSH and CDR2 is LQKENI. The CDR3 has 13 residues. The variable domain in full, with the rest retrieved from reference TRBV18 and TRBJ1-4, is NAGVMQNPRHLVRRRGQEARLRCSPMKGHSHVYWYRQLPEEGLKFMVYLQKENIIDESGMPKERFSAEFPKEGPSILRIQQVVRGDSAAYFCASSATLGEKLFFGSGTQLSVL.

This clonotype was counted ten times or more. The chain has TRBV29-1 and TRBJ2-1; 8 nucleotides agree with TRBD2. From germline, CDR1 is SQVTM and CDR2 ANQGSEA. V was clipped by 5 bases and J by 2 bases; unmatched bases: 5. The CDR3 has 14 amino acids. Written as DNA, the CDR3 is TGCAGCGTTAACGAGCGGGGGACCTACAATGAGCAGTTCTTC. Its protein product is CSVNERGTYNEQFF.

The chain combines TRBV4-2 with TRBJ2-1; 9 nucleotides match TRBD1. Germline loops: CDR1 LGHNA, CDR2 YNFKEQ. V gave up 10 bases and J gave up 6 bases; unmatched junction bases: 7. CDR3 length equals 13 residues. The CDR3 protein is CATGQGVFNEQFF. In DNA, the CDR3 is TGTGCCACGGGACAGGGAGTGTTCAATGAGCAGTTCTTC.

The gene calls are TRBV4-3 and TRBJ2-1, with D possibly being TRBD2 (6 bases). This CDR3 has 14 amino acids. Germline CDR1 is LGHNA and CDR2 is YSLEER. Deletions cut 4 bases from V and 2 bases from J, with 9 bases between. The DNA of the CDR3 is TGCGCCAGCAGCCCTCAGCGGGCCTACAATGAGCAGTTCTTC. It translates to CASSPQRAYNEQFF.

The chain combines TRBV6-2 or TRBV6-3 with TRBJ2-2; D not certain. The V and J ends lost 7 bases and 6 bases respectively, with 12 bases between them. The CDR3 has 13 residues. CDR1 and CDR2 (germline): MNHEY, SVGEGT. DNA for the CDR3: TGTGCCAGCATCAGCAGACTCTCCGGGGAGCTGTTTTTT. Its translation is CASISRLSGELFF.

This clonotype was counted only a few times. This chain connects TRBV29-1 to TRBJ1-1; D uncertain. CDR1 is SQVTM, CDR2 ANQGSEA, per germline. There are 11 residues in the CDR3. V lost 2 bases, J lost 7 bases, and 8 bases lay in between. For the CDR3, the DNA is TGCAGCGTTGAAAAGGGTAGTGAAGCTTTCTTT. This encodes CSVEKGSEAFF.

This clonotype has at least ten counts. The chain has TRBV12-5 and TRBJ2-7, with D hard to call. The germline gives CDR1 LGHNT, CDR2 FRNRAP. The CDR3 spans 13 residues. With 1 base removed from V and 2 bases from J, the gap between germline ends came to 6 bases. CDR3 sequence: CASGLDRAYEQYF. The CDR3, as DNA: TGTGCTAGTGGTTTGGACAGAGCCTACGAGCAGTACTTC.

The J gene is TRBJ2-3, the V gene TRBV12-3 or TRBV12-4; TRBD1 or TRBD2 may be the D gene (5 bases each). The germline V and J ends were trimmed by 8 bases and 0 bases, with 12 bases remaining between them. The CDR3 is made up of 14 amino acids. This CDR3 reads CASDSGGSTDTQYF. CDR3 in DNA: TGTGCCAGCGACAGTGGAGGAAGCACAGATACGCAGTATTTT.

In this sample, this clonotype is medium-sized. The junction differs from germline at one of its ends, possibly a read error. The rearrangement uses TRBV2 and TRBJ2-6, with D perhaps assigned TRBD1 or TRBD2 (5 bases each). CDR1 SNHLY and CDR2 FYNNEI come from the germline V gene. CDR3 length equals 16 residues. CDR3 sequence: CASGDGTAVGANVLTF. CDR3 DNA: TGTGCCAGCGGTGACGGGACCGCGGTTGGGGCCAACGTCCTGACTTTC.

This clonotype was seen repeatedly, ten times or more. This chain uses TRBV24-1 with TRBJ2-3; maybe TRBD1 (6 bases). Trimming removed 4 bases at V and 4 bases at J, with 17 bases between. CDR1 is KGHDR, CDR2 SFDVKD, per germline. CDR3 size: 16 residues. CDR3 protein: CATSDPSGVGADTQYF. CDR3 sequence (DNA): TGTGCCACCAGTGACCCTTCAGGGGTCGGAGCAGATACGCAGTATTTT.

This clonotype was detected ten times or more. V is TRBV19 and J is TRBJ1-4; TRBD1 is a possible D gene (5 bases). Trimming shortened V by 8 bases and J by 6 bases, and 13 bases separated the two germline ends. CDR1 is LNHDA and CDR2 is SQIVND in the germline V gene (reference sequence). This CDR3 spans 13 amino acids. CDR3 nucleotides: TGTGCCAGTGAGGACAATTGGGATGAAAAACTGTTTTTT. Its translation: CASEDNWDEKLFF.

This clonotype was seen repeatedly, ten times or more. The chain has TRBV11-2 and TRBJ2-7, with D hard to call. The V gene lost 1 base and the J gene lost 9 bases, with 13 bases spanning the gap. The CDR3 sequence is 13 residues long. Germline loops: CDR1 SGHAT, CDR2 FQNNGV. The chain's CDR3 is CASSLAKVYGQYF. The DNA of the CDR3 is TGTGCCAGCAGCTTAGCAAAGGTGTATGGGCAGTACTTC.

The CDR3 DNA follows: TGCGCCAGCAGCTTGGGGACATCCAACTATGGCTACACCTTC. Its protein product is CASSLGTSNYGYTF. The chain employs TRBV4-3 and TRBJ1-2, with D tentatively TRBD1 (6 bases). CDR3 length equals 14 residues. Germline CDR1 is LGHNA and CDR2 is YSLEER. The V and J ends lost 5 bases and 2 bases respectively, with 12 bases between them.

This clonotype was seen more than once but under ten times. The V and J genes are TRBV6-5 and TRBJ1-1, with a weak D call TRBD1 (5 bases). Germline loops: CDR1 MNHEY, CDR2 SVGAGI. The CDR3 has 17 residues. Deletions cut 4 bases from V and 2 bases from J, with 20 bases between. The CDR3 nucleotides read TGTGCCAGCAGTTCAGGGAGTGGGGGAGGAGTAAACACTGAAGCTTTCTTT. Its protein product is CASSSGSGGGVNTEAFF.

This clonotype is categorized as medium-sized. The chain is built from TRBV5-4 and TRBJ2-1, with a weak D call TRBD2 (6 bases). The germline V gene has CDR1 SGHNT and CDR2 YYREEE (reference sequence). This CDR3 is 16 amino acids long. Trimming took 1 base from V and 8 from J, leaving 19 bases between them. CDR3 amino acids: CASSLKGSLASDEQFF. The CDR3 nucleotides are TGTGCCAGCAGCTTGAAGGGGTCCCTCGCTAGCGATGAGCAGTTCTTC.

The V call is TRBV4-2, the J call TRBJ2-7; D not certain. This CDR3 has 14 amino acids. The V end lost 0 bases, the J end lost 6 bases, and 12 bases lay between the germline ends. Germline V gene lookup returns CDR1 LGHNA and CDR2 YNFKEQ. CDR3 amino acids: CASSQDHDLSEQYF. In DNA form, the CDR3 reads TGTGCCAGCAGCCAAGATCACGACCTTAGCGAGCAGTACTTC.